This TCR beta chain was recorded in a study of shared clonotypes between healthy human individuals. Turning to the study itself: Aged between 18 and 49, the donors were two women and three men.

Worth noting for this clone: The antigen is not known.

This CDR3 has 16 residues. V shed 2 bases, J shed 3 bases, and the junction held 9 bases outside the gene matches. Germline CDR1 and CDR2: SGHDT and YYEEEE. All donors were Caucasian adults living in Nashville, Tennessee. The protocol was immunoSEQ multiplex PCR, while the TCRdb copy is restricted to in-frame clones and leaves out a portion. The table has millions of clones, roughly 92% seen once; the top ten hold around 0.14%. Study conclusions and caveats: Rarefaction revealed incomplete sorted-subset sequencing despite large depth.

V and J are TRBV5-6 and TRBJ2-3; TRBD1 matches 7 bases. The sequencing sample was made of naive CD4+ T cells sorted from blood. Indicated subset: CD45RA+ positively selected. This receptor was identified in a man younger than 35 in good health. The CDR3 DNA reads as TGTGCCAGCAGCTTCCTCCGGGACAGTAAGACAGATACGCAGTATTTT. It yields the protein CASSFLRDSKTDTQYF.